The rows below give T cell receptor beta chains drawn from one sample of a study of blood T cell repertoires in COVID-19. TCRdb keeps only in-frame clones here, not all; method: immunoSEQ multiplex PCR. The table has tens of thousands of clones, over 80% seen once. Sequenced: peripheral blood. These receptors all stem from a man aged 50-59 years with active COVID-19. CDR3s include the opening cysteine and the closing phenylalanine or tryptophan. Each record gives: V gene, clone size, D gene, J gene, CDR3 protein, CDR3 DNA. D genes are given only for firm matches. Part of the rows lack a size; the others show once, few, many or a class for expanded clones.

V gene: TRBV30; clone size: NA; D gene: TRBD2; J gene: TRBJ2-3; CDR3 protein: CAWSVGRTSGRRTDTQYF; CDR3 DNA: TGTGCCTGGAGTGTTGGTAGGACTAGCGGGAGGCGAACAGATACGCAGTATTTT
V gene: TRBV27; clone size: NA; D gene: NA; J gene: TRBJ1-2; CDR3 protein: CASSPGRGNYGYTF; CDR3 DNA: TGTGCCAGCAGCCCTGGGAGAGGTAACTATGGCTACACCTTC
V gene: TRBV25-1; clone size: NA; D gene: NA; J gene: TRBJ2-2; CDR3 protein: CASSGTYTGELFF; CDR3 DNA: TGTGCCAGCTCCGGGACATACACCGGGGAGCTGTTTTTT
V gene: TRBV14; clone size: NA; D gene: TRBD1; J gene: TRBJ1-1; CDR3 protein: CASSQAPRQGENTEAFF; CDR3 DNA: TGTGCCAGCAGCCAGGCCCCGAGACAGGGCGAGAACACTGAAGCTTTCTTT
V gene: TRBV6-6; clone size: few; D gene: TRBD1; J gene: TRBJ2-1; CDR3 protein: CASTYGDRSYNEQFF; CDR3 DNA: TGTGCCAGCACCTACGGGGACAGGTCCTACAATGAGCAGTTCTTC
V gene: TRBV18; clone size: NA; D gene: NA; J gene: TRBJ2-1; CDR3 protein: CASSPDSPGVGFF; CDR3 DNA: TGTGCCAGCTCACCAGACAGCCCGGGGGTCGGGTTCTTC
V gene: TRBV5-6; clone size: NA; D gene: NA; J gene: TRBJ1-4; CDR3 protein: CASLGQGNEKLFF; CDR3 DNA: TGTGCCAGCTTAGGGCAGGGTAATGAAAAACTGTTTTTT
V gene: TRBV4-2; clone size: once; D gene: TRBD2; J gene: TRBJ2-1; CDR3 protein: CASSQVAGVYPSYNEQFF; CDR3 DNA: TGTGCCAGCAGCCAGGTAGCGGGAGTGTATCCCTCCTACAATGAGCAGTTCTTC
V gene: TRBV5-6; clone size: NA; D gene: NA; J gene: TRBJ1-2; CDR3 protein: CASSLILGGTLYGYTF; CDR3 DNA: TGTGCCAGCAGCTTGATCCTCGGAGGGACCCTCTATGGCTACACCTTC
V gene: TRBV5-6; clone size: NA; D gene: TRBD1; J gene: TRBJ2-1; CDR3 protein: CASSLDRGDEQFF; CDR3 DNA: TGTGCCAGCAGCCTCGACAGGGGCGATGAGCAGTTCTTC
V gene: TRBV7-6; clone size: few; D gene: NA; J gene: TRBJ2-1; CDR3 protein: CASSLWSGEGYNEQFF; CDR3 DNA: TGTGCCAGCAGCTTATGGTCCGGAGAGGGTTACAATGAGCAGTTCTTC
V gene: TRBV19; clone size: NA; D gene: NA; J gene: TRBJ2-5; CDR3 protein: CASSMERMETQYF; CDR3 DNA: TGTGCCAGTAGTATGGAGCGAATGGAGACCCAGTACTTC
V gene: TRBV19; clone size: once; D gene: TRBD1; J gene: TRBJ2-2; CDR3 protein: CASSIPDRASGELFF; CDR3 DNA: TGTGCCAGTAGTATCCCGGACAGGGCGAGCGGGGAGCTGTTTTTT
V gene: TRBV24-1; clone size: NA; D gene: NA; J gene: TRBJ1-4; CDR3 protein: CATSSAATNEKLFF; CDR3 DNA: TGTGCCACCAGTTCTGCGGCAACTAATGAAAAACTGTTTTTT
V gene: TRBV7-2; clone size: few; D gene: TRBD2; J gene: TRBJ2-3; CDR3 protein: CASSLTGGSGDTQYF; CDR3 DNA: TGTGCCAGCAGCTTAACGGGAGGGTCCGGAGATACGCAGTATTTT
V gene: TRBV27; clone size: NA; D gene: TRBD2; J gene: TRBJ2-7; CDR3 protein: CASSLFSRGSGRGNEQYF; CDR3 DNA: TGTGCCAGCAGTTTATTTTCCCGTGGTAGCGGGAGGGGCAACGAGCAGTACTTC
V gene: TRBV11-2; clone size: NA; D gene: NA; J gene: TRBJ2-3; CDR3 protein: CASSPRTDTDTQYF; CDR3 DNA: TGTGCCAGCAGCCCTCGGACAGACACAGATACGCAGTATTTT
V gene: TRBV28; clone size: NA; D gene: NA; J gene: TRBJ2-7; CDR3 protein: CASRNRDSSTRSYEQYF; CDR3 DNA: TGTGCCAGCAGGAACAGGGATAGCTCCACCCGCTCCTACGAGCAGTACTTC
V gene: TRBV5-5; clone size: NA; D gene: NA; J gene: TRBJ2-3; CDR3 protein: CASSPRADTQYF; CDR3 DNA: TGTGCCAGCAGCCCGCGCGCAGATACGCAGTATTTT
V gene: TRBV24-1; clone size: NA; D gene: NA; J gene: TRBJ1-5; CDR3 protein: CATSDRQANQPQHF; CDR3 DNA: TGTGCCACCAGTGACCGACAAGCCAATCAGCCCCAGCATTTT
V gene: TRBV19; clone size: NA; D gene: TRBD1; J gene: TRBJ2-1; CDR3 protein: CASRRTGDYNEQFF; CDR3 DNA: TGTGCCAGTAGACGGACAGGGGACTACAATGAGCAGTTCTTC
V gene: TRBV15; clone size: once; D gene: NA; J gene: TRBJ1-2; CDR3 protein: CATSRLQGHGYTF; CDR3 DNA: TGTGCCACCAGCAGATTACAGGGACATGGCTACACCTTC
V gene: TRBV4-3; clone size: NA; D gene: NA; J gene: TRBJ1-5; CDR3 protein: CASSQDWRNQPQHF; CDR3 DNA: TGCGCCAGCAGCCAAGATTGGAGGAATCAGCCCCAGCATTTT
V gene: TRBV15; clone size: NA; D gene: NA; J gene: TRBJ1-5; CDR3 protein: CATSREEGANQPQHF; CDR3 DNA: TGTGCCACCAGCAGAGAGGAAGGGGCCAATCAGCCCCAGCATTTT
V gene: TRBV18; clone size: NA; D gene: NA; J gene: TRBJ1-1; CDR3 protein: CASSQTGPEAFF; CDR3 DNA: TGTGCCAGCTCGCAAACAGGGCCTGAAGCTTTCTTT
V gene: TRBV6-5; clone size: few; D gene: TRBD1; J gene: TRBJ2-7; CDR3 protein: CASADRAYEQYF; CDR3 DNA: TGTGCCAGCGCTGACAGGGCCTACGAGCAGTACTTC
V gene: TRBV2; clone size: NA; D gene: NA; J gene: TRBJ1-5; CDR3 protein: CASRDSAAGGNQPQHF; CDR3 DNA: TGTGCCAGCAGGGATTCGGCAGCAGGGGGCAATCAGCCCCAGCATTTT
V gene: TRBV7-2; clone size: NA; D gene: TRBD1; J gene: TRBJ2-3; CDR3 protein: CASSPTGGWADTQYF; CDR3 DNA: TGTGCCAGCAGCCCAACAGGGGGCTGGGCAGATACGCAGTATTTT
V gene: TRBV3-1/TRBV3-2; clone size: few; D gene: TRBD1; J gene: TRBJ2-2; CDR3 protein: CASSQIDRGSGELFF; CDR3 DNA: TGTGCCAGCAGCCAGATCGACAGGGGATCCGGGGAGCTGTTTTTT
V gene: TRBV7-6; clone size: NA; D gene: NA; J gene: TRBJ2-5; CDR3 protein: CASSLGAPPRTTQYF; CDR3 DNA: TGTGCCAGCAGCTTAGGGGCCCCTCCTAGGACTACCCAGTACTTC
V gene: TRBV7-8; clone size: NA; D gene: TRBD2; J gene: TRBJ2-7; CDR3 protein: CASSPRLLAGEHYEQYF; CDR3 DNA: TGTGCCAGCAGCCCCCGCCTGTTAGCGGGAGAACACTACGAGCAGTACTTC
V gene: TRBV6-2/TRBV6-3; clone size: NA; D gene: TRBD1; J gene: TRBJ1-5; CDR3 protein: CASSLRADRGPLNQPQHF; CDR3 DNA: TGTGCCAGCAGTCTCCGCGCCGACAGGGGGCCATTAAATCAGCCCCAGCATTTT
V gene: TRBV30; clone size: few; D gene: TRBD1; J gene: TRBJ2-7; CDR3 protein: CAWSVRGQAPLTYEQYF; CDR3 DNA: TGTGCCTGGAGTGTAAGGGGACAGGCACCCCTAACCTACGAGCAGTACTTC
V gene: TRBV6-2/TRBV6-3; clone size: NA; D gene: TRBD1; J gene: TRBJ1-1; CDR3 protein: CASSNGDRSTEAFF; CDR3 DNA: TGTGCCAGCAGTAACGGGGACAGGTCCACTGAAGCTTTCTTT
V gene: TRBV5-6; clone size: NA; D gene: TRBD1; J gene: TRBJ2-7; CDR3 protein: CASSWGQSSSYEQYF; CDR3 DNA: TGTGCCAGCAGCTGGGGACAGTCGAGCTCCTACGAGCAGTACTTC
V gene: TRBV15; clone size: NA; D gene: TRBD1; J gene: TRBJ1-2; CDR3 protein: CATSRQGGWGYTF; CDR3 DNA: TGTGCCACCAGCAGACAGGGGGGATGGGGCTACACCTTC
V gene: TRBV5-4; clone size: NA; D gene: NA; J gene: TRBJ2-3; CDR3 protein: CASSLAFSHTQYF; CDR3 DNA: TGTGCCAGCAGCTTGGCGTTTAGTCATACGCAGTATTTT